The subject of this entry is one T cell receptor beta chain. As yet, its antigen is unknown. Possible read error: a much larger clone is one base away. PBMCs came from more than 8.5 ml fresh peripheral blood. This record belongs to a study of T cells in Graves' hyperthyroidism and ophthalmopathy. Points from the study as a whole: Blood samples included most of the expanded thyroid clonotypes exceeding 0.001. Ophthalmopathy, as predicted by the model, came a median 6.5 months after the prediction.

Germline lookup yields CDR1 MNHNS and CDR2 SASEGT. The CDR3 has 14 amino acids. The ends were cut back, 1 base at V and 2 bases at J, with 3 bases in the middle. RNA transcripts served as the template for amplifying TCR beta CDR3 regions. Initially, a first-round RT-PCR of the TCR CDR3 employed the HTBI primer set. TCRdb reprocessed the multiplex PCR reads with MiXCR, giving one entry per CDR3 protein. The repertoire holds nearly 750,000 distinct CDR3 sequences, with about a third as singletons. The rearrangement links TRBV6-1 to TRBJ2-6, with D hard to call. The source of this sequence is a woman aged 40 to 50 with Graves' hyperthyroidism. Sequencing input: blood. CDR3 coding DNA: TGTGCCAGCAGTGAAGAGCCTGGGGCCAACGTCCTGACTTTC. Protein sequence: CASSEEPGANVLTF.